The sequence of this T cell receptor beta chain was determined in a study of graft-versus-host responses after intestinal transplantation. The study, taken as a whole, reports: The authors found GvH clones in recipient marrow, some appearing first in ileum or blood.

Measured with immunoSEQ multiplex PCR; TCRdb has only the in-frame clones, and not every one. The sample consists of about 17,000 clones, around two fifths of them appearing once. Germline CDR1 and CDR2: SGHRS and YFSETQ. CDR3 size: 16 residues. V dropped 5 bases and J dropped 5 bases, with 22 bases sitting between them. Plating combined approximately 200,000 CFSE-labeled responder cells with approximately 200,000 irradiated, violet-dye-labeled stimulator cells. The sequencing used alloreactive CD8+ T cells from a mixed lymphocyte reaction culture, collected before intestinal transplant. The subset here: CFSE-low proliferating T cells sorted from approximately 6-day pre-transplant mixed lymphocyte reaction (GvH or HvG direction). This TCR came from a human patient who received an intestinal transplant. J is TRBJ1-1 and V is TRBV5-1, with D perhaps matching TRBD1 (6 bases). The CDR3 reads CASSTGPGAWGTEAFF. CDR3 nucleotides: TGCGCCAGCAGTACCGGACCGGGGGCTTGGGGAACTGAAGCTTTCTTT.